The TCR beta chain under discussion was sequenced for a study of CD8 T cells in Susac syndrome. Study overall: The Susac syndrome patients that were sequenced included over five with active disease and 8 or 9 in remission. Study conclusions and caveats: CD4+ T cell repertoires in Susac syndrome exhibited no evidence of clonal expansion.

Remarks on this clonotype: The antigen is undetermined.

With random hexamers, reverse transcription was performed on about 0.45 to 1 ug of RNA. A multiplex approach, immunoSEQ multiplex PCR, amplified TCR beta CDR3 across 54 Vbeta and 13 Jbeta. TCRdb recomputed calls from the immunoSEQ multiplex PCR reads with MiXCR, one row per CDR3 protein. This table holds 150,000 to 200,000 distinct CDR3 sequences, roughly 95% found once. The germline V gene encodes CDR1 PRHDT and CDR2 FYEKMQ (reference sequence). The CDR3 covers 16 residues. Unmatched junction bases numbered 6, after V lost 5 bases and J lost 3 bases. Source material: CD4+ T cells from PBMCs. The chain couples TRBV13 to TRBJ2-6; 8 positions agree with TRBD1. The clonotype was recovered from a human donor with Susac syndrome. CDR3 in amino acids: CASSPRGLRGANVLTF. CDR3 coding DNA: TGTGCCAGCAGCCCCAGGGGGCTTCGTGGGGCCAACGTCCTGACTTTC.